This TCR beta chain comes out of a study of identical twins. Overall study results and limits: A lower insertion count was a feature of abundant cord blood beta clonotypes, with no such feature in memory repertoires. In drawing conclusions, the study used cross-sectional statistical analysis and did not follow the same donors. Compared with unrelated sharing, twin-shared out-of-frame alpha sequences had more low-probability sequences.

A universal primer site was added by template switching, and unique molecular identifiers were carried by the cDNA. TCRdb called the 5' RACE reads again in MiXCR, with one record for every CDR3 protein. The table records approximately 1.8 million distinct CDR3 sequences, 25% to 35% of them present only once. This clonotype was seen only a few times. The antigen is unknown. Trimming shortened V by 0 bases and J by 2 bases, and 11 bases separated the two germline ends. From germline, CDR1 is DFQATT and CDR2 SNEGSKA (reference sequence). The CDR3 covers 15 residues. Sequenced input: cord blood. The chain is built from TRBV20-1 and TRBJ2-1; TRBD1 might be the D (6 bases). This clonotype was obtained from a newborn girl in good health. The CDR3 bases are TGCAGTGCTAGAGAAGGCAGGGGTACCTACAATGAGCAGTTCTTC. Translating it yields CSAREGRGTYNEQFF.